What follows are 29 T cell receptor beta chains derived from one specimen sequenced in a study of T cell repertoires in cytomegalovirus infection. TCRdb redid the calling of the reads with MiXCR, one entry per CDR3 protein. The sample shows 200,000 or so distinct CDR3 sequences, about 39% of them seen only once. Their specific antigens are unknown. Specimen: CD8+ T cells from cultured PBMCs, collected from culture after CMV antigen stimulation. The source is a human donor in good health (CMV status not recorded). Some clones in this sample may be carry-over from other donors' samples.

This clonotype was picked up many times. The chain combines TRBV7-2 with TRBJ2-7, with D tentatively TRBD1 or TRBD2 (6 bases each). Germline V gene sequence: CDR1 SGHTA, CDR2 FQGNSA. This CDR3 is 15 amino acids long. V lost 5 bases, J lost 2 bases, and 16 bases lay in between. As DNA, the CDR3 is TGTGCCAGCAGCCCAGGGGCTAGCGCTGCCTACGAGCAGTACTTC. Protein product: CASSPGASAAYEQYF.

The V call is TRBV5-1, the J call TRBJ2-1; possible D gene TRBD2, 6 bases. V shed 1 base and J shed 0 bases, with 11 bases lying between them. Germline assignment: CDR1 SGHRS and CDR2 YFSETQ. The CDR3 totals 16 residues. The CDR3 DNA is TGCGCCAGCAGCTTGCGGGGGAGCGTCTCCTACAATGAGCAGTTCTTC. It yields the protein CASSLRGSVSYNEQFF. Based on the CDR3 plus reference TRBV5-1 and TRBJ2-1, the full variable domain is KAGVTQTPRYLIKTRGQQVTLSCSPISGHRSVSWYQQTPGQGLQFLFEYFSETQRNKGNFPGRFSGRQFSNSRSEMNVSTLELGDSALYLCASSLRGSVSYNEQFFGPGTRLTVL.

This clonotype was seen a handful of times. The chain recombines TRBV7-3 with TRBJ2-1; 7 bases are a match to TRBD2. J lost 0 bases, V lost 1 base, and 12 bases had no gene match. The germline CDR1 and CDR2 sequences are SGHTA and FQGTGA. This CDR3 comprises 19 residues. The CDR3 sequence: CASSLMGGRSLISYNEQFF. In DNA, the CDR3 is TGTGCCAGCAGCTTAATGGGCGGGAGATCCCTCATCTCCTACAATGAGCAGTTCTTC.

The chain employs TRBV27 and TRBJ1-1, with D uncertain. V was pared by 2 bases and J by 1 base, with 17 bases between. CDR1 is MNHEY and CDR2 is SMNVEV in the germline V gene (reference sequence). The CDR3 has 17 amino acids. The CDR3 DNA follows: TGTGCCAGCAGTTTAGGCCCCTGGAGGGAGGAGAACACTGAAGCTTTCTTT. Protein product: CASSLGPWREENTEAFF.

As regards this clonotype: At one end, the junction sequence differs from germline, possibly due to a read error. The rearrangement uses TRBV7-7 and TRBJ1-5, with a possible D match to TRBD1 (5 bases). CDR1 and CDR2 from the germline V gene are SSHAT and FNYEAQ (reference sequence). The CDR3 length is 14 residues. The CDR3 sequence: CASSLGDVNRPQHF. DNA of the CDR3: TGTGCAAGCAGTCTGGGGGACGTAAATCGCCCCCAGCATTTT. Full variable domain (rest looked up from reference TRBV7-7 and TRBJ1-5): GAGVSQSPRYKVTKRGQDVTLRCDPISSHATLYWYQQALGQGPEFLTYFNYEAQPDKSGLPSDRFSAERPEGSISTLTIQRTEQRDSAMYRCASSLGDVNRPQHFGDGTRLSIL.

This clonotype was seen ten or more times. V and J are TRBV7-2 and TRBJ2-7; 8 bases align to TRBD2. CDR3 length equals 13 residues. From germline, CDR1 is SGHTA and CDR2 FQGNSA. V was clipped by 7 bases and J by 3 bases; unmatched bases: 5. The CDR3 nucleotides read TGTGCCAGCAAAAGCGGGAGTAACTACGAGCAGTACTTC. Amino acid sequence: CASKSGSNYEQYF. The complete variable domain, with remaining parts taken from reference TRBV7-2 and TRBJ2-7, reads GAGVSQSPSNKVTEKGKDVELRCDPISGHTALYWYRQSLGQGLEFLIYFQGNSAPDKSGLPSDRFSAERTGGSVSTLTIQRTQQEDSAVYLCASKSGSNYEQYFGPGTRLTVT.

This chain connects TRBV13 to TRBJ2-6; D remains ambiguous. This CDR3 region has 15 residues. Germline V gives CDR1 PRHDT, CDR2 FYEKMQ (reference sequence). With 7 bases removed from V and 0 bases from J, the gap between germline ends came to 10 bases. In DNA, the CDR3 is TGTGCCAGCACCCCTAGTCGCTCTGGGGCCAACGTCCTGACTTTC. It specifies CASTPSRSGANVLTF. Filled out from reference TRBV13 and TRBJ2-6, the complete variable domain reads AAGVIQSPRHLIKEKRETATLKCYPIPRHDTVYWYQQGPGQDPQFLISFYEKMQSDKGSIPDRFSAQQFSDYHSELNMSSLELGDSALYFCASTPSRSGANVLTFGAGSRLTVL.

This clonotype was seen a handful of times. This sequence joins TRBV27 and TRBJ2-1, with D possibly TRBD2 on 5 matching bases. The V end was cut by 1 base, the J end by 0 bases, with 22 bases between. The CDR3 totals 20 residues. Germline V gene lookup returns CDR1 MNHEY and CDR2 SMNVEV (reference sequence). The chain's CDR3 is CASSLYPGGGPEGSYNEQFF. CDR3 in DNA: TGTGCCAGCAGTTTATACCCAGGCGGAGGCCCCGAGGGCTCCTACAATGAGCAGTTCTTC.

The V and J genes are TRBV10-2 and TRBJ2-7; 11 positions agree with TRBD2. Per germline, CDR1 WSHSY and CDR2 SAAADI. CDR3 length: 17 residues. J lost 4 bases, V lost 1 base, and 9 bases had no gene match. CDR3 protein: CASSEWTGVAGGYEQYF. The CDR3 nucleotides are TGCGCCAGCAGTGAGTGGACTGGGGTAGCGGGAGGGTACGAGCAGTACTTC.

This chain uses TRBV27 with TRBJ2-2; unclear D gene. Per germline, CDR1 MNHEY and CDR2 SMNVEV (reference sequence). V dropped 2 bases and J dropped 4 bases, with 14 bases sitting between them. This CDR3 region has 16 residues. CDR3 bases: TGTGCCAGCAGTTTAAGAGTTTCCAAACTCACCGGGGAGCTGTTTTTT. Translated: CASSLRVSKLTGELFF.

This clonotype was detected a few times. The rearrangement joins TRBV12-3 or TRBV12-4 to TRBJ2-1; 7 nucleotides align to TRBD1. After removal of 2 bases from V and 4 bases from J, the junction contained 5 bases not matched to a gene. The CDR3 sequence is 15 residues long. CDR3 loop: CASSLQDRTYNEQFF. Here the CDR3 DNA reads TGTGCCAGCAGTTTACAGGACAGGACTTACAATGAGCAGTTCTTC.

This clonotype has ten or more counts. The genes are TRBV7-9 and TRBJ2-1, with TRBD2 identical over 11 bases. The CDR3 runs to 17 residues. Germline CDR1 reads SEHNR; CDR2 reads FQNEAQ (reference sequence). V shed 5 bases and J 3 bases; nucleotides not matched to a gene: 9. The CDR3, as DNA: TGTGCCAGCAGCACCTATAGCGGGAGGGATAACTACAATGAGCAGTTCTTC. This codes for CASSTYSGRDNYNEQFF.

This clonotype was seen a handful of times. The V call is TRBV20-1, the J call TRBJ2-2; 12 nucleotides line up with TRBD2. The V and J ends lost 2 bases and 3 bases, in that order; junction bases with no gene match: 1. The germline V gene encodes CDR1 DFQATT and CDR2 SNEGSKA (reference sequence). This CDR3 spans 15 amino acids. This CDR3 is CSARLAGGHTGELFF. The CDR3 DNA reads as TGCAGTGCTAGACTAGCGGGAGGGCACACCGGGGAGCTGTTTTTT.

In this sample, this clonotype turned up a few times. The chain uses TRBV6-1 and TRBJ1-1; D not resolved. CDR1 and CDR2 from the germline V gene are MNHNS and SASEGT. V was clipped by 5 bases and J by 2 bases, with 12 bases between them. The CDR3 contains 14 residues. CDR3 sequence reads: CASSSFKSNTEAFF. The CDR3 DNA reads as TGTGCCAGCAGTTCCTTTAAATCCAACACTGAAGCTTTCTTT.

This chain connects TRBV4-1 to TRBJ2-1; no definite D call. This CDR3 has 15 amino acids. V was cut by 3 bases and J by 6 bases, with 15 bases left in between. The V gene's germline CDR1 is MGHRA and CDR2 YSYEKL. CDR3 sequence: CASSHSPTSSNEQFF. Here the CDR3 DNA reads TGCGCCAGCAGCCACTCGCCAACGTCTAGCAATGAGCAGTTCTTC.

V and J are TRBV29-1 and TRBJ1-3; no clear D. The CDR3 sequence is 14 residues long. The germline V gene has CDR1 SQVTM and CDR2 ANQGSEA. V gave up 4 bases and J gave up 0 bases, with 10 bases separating them. CDR3 nucleotide sequence: TGCAGCGTTGTTCCGGTGAACTCTGGAAACACCATATATTTT. Translation gives CSVVPVNSGNTIYF.

This chain uses TRBV19 with TRBJ2-7; 7 bases line up with TRBD1. The CDR3 contains 15 residues. The ends lost 2 bases at V and 5 bases at J; junction bases unmatched: 9. CDR1 LNHDA and CDR2 SQIVND come from the germline V gene (reference sequence). This CDR3 reads CASSINRLRGHEQYF. The CDR3 DNA reads as TGTGCCAGTAGTATAAACCGCTTGAGGGGGCACGAGCAGTACTTC.

V gene TRBV7-9 combines with J gene TRBJ2-7; 8 nucleotides match TRBD2. The germline V gene has CDR1 SEHNR and CDR2 FQNEAQ (reference sequence). After removal of 5 bases from V and 0 bases from J, the junction contained 6 bases not matched to a gene. CDR3 length: 15 residues. The CDR3 nucleotides read TGTGCCAGCAGCCCCCGACTAGCGTTCTCCTACGAGCAGTACTTC. Amino acid sequence: CASSPRLAFSYEQYF.

The chain couples TRBV20-1 to TRBJ1-6; TRBD1 aligns across 10 bases. Germline lookup yields CDR1 DFQATT and CDR2 SNEGSKA (reference sequence). V lost 3 bases, J lost 13 bases, and 12 bases stayed unmatched. This CDR3 has 15 residues. The CDR3 DNA reads TGCAGTGCTAGTCGTTTGGACAGGGGGTTTCCCCCCCTCCACTTT. Translation: CSASRLDRGFPPLHF.

This clonotype was detected a few times. The V and J genes are TRBV29-1 and TRBJ2-5; D is perhaps TRBD1 (6 bases). The CDR3 covers 16 residues. Trimming took off 8 bases at V and 0 bases at J, with 22 bases between the two ends. Germline-derived CDR1 and CDR2 are SQVTM and ANQGSEA. CDR3 DNA: TGCAGCTTTATTGACGACCGGGACACACACCAAGAGACCCAGTACTTC. This gives the protein CSFIDDRDTHQETQYF.

This clonotype was found a few times. The rearrangement joins TRBV12-3 or TRBV12-4 to TRBJ2-6; TRBD2 might be the D (5 bases). CDR3 size: 14 residues. V shed 3 bases and J shed 2 bases, with 5 bases lying between them. The CDR3 loop reads CASSFGAGANVLTF. For the CDR3, the DNA is TGTGCCAGCAGTTTCGGGGCTGGGGCCAACGTCCTGACTTTC.

This clonotype has at least ten counts. The CDR3 is CASSRGQLAVGAYEQYF. The CDR3 nucleotides are TGTGCCAGCAGCCGAGGGCAACTAGCGGTGGGAGCCTACGAGCAGTACTTC. The chain has TRBV4-2 and TRBJ2-7; 8 positions agree with TRBD2. J was trimmed by 2 bases and V by 4 bases; bases with no gene match: 13. The CDR3 loop spans 17 amino acids. CDR1 is LGHNA and CDR2 is YNFKEQ in the germline V gene.

The chain couples TRBV12-3 or TRBV12-4 to TRBJ1-1; D is uncertain. CDR3 size: 13 residues. Trimming removed 4 bases at V and 9 bases at J, with 15 bases between. CDR3 nucleotide sequence: TGTGCCAGCAGTTCAGGCGCGGGTCTCAAAGCTTTCTTT. It translates to CASSSGAGLKAFF.

The rearrangement uses TRBV11-2 and TRBJ1-6; D gene unclear. The CDR3 runs to 14 residues. V dropped 2 bases and J dropped 6 bases, with 8 bases sitting between them. Germline lookup yields CDR1 SGHAT and CDR2 FQNNGV. The CDR3 loop is CASSLRGGNSPLHF. The CDR3 nucleotides are TGTGCCAGCAGCTTAAGAGGCGGTAATTCACCCCTCCACTTT.

This clonotype was seen repeatedly, ten times or more. CDR3 protein: CASSNYLQGAQPQHF. The CDR3 coding sequence is TGTGCCAGTAGTAACTATCTCCAGGGGGCTCAGCCCCAGCATTTT. This rearrangement joins TRBV19 to TRBJ1-5; 8 bases align to TRBD1. The CDR3 loop spans 15 amino acids. Germline values: CDR1 LNHDA, CDR2 SQIVND (reference sequence). J lost 6 bases, V lost 4 bases, and 8 bases had no gene match. The variable domain in full, completed from reference TRBV19 and TRBJ1-5, reads DGGITQSPKYLFRKEGQNVTLSCEQNLNHDAMYWYRQDPGQGLRLIYYSQIVNDFQKGDIAEGYSVSREKKESFPLTVTSAQKNPTAFYLCASSNYLQGAQPQHFGDGTRLSIL.

This rearrangement joins TRBV28 to TRBJ1-5; D unclear. There are 12 residues in the CDR3. CDR1 is MDHEN and CDR2 is SYDVKM in the germline V gene. Trimming took 6 bases from V and 9 from J, leaving 12 bases between them. CDR3 amino acids: CASSPVPGPQHF. The CDR3 coding sequence is TGTGCCAGCAGCCCCGTGCCGGGGCCCCAGCATTTT.

This sequence joins TRBV7-8 and TRBJ2-1; D gene ambiguous. The CDR3 loop spans 13 amino acids. Germline V gene sequence: CDR1 SGHVS, CDR2 FQNEAQ. V was cut by 8 bases and J by 12 bases, with 20 bases left in between. CDR3 sequence: CASGQTSNDGQFF. In nucleotides, the CDR3 is TGTGCCAGCGGCCAAACATCAAATGATGGGCAGTTCTTC.

The chain employs TRBV7-9 and TRBJ1-1; D remains ambiguous. This CDR3 comprises 15 residues. Germline loops: CDR1 SEHNR, CDR2 FQNEAQ (reference sequence). Trimming shortened V by 3 bases and J by 5 bases, and 16 bases separated the two germline ends. The CDR3 nucleotides read TGTGCCAGCAGCTTCTACTCCGGAGGAGATACTGAAGCTTTCTTT. The encoded protein is CASSFYSGGDTEAFF. The whole variable domain, filled in from reference TRBV7-9 and TRBJ1-1, reads DTGVSQNPRHKITKRGQNVTFRCDPISEHNRLYWYRQTLGQGPEFLTYFQNEAQLEKSRLLSDRFSAERPKGSFSTLEIQRTEQGDSAMYLCASSFYSGGDTEAFFGQGTRLTVV.

The rearrangement uses TRBV27 and TRBJ2-1; TRBD2 agrees at 8 bases. Per the germline V gene, CDR1 is MNHEY and CDR2 is SMNVEV (reference sequence). The CDR3 has 16 amino acids. With V trimmed by 3 bases and J by 3 bases, 7 bases remained unmatched. The CDR3 sequence: CASSFDSGVDYNEQFF. CDR3 in DNA: TGTGCCAGCAGTTTTGATAGCGGGGTGGACTACAATGAGCAGTTCTTC.